This T cell receptor (beta chain) originates from a study of cytomegalovirus exposure and HLA in healthy donors. CDR3 length: 15 residues. The J segment lost 9 bases and the V segment lost 4 bases, leaving 8 bases of the junction unmatched. Germline assignment: CDR1 MDHEN and CDR2 SYDVKM. General study findings and limits: A further, later analysis showed that HLA-associated TCR beta chains (compared with equally common others) were more clonally expanded.

Both 60 Vbeta primers and 13 Jbeta primers went into the PCR. Generated by immunoSEQ multiplex PCR, the TCRdb table keeps only in-frame clones and is missing some. The data contain tens of thousands of clones, approximately 79% of them singletons. This clone was recorded at least ten times. What it binds is unknown. The specimen sequenced was PBMCs. The chain uses TRBV28 and TRBJ1-5; 11 nucleotides line up with TRBD1. This receptor was obtained from a man aged 25 to 40 in good health and CMV-seronegative. CDR3 bases: TGTGCCAGCAGTTGGGGACAGGGGGACCCGTGGCCCCAGCATTTT. Protein product: CASSWGQGDPWPQHF.